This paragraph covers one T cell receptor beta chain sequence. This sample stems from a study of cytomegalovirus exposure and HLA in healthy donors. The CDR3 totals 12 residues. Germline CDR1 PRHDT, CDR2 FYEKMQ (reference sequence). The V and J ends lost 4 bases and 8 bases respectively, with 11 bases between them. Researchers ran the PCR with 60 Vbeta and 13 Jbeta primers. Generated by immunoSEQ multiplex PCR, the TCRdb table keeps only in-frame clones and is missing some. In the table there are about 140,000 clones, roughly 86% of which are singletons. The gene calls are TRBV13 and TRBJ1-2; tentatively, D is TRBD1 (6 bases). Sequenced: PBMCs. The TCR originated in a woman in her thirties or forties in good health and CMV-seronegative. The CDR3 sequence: CASSSTGPGYTF. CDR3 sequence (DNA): TGTGCCAGCAGCTCCACAGGGCCGGGCTACACCTTC.